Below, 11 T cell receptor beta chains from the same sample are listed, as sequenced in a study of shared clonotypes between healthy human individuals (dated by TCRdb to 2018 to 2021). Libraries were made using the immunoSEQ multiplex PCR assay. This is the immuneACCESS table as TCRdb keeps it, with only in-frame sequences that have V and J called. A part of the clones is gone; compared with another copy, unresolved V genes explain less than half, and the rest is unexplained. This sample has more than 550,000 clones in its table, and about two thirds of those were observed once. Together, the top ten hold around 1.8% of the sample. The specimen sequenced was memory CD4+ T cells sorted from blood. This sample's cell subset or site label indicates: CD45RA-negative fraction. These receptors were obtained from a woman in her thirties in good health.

The CDR3 DNA follows: TGTGCCAGCAGCGCAGGGACTGGGGCCAACGTCCTGACTTTC. Translated, it gives CASSAGTGANVLTF. The chain has TRBV13 and TRBJ2-6; possible D gene TRBD1, 5 bases. Per the germline V gene, CDR1 is PRHDT and CDR2 is FYEKMQ (reference sequence). This CDR3 is 14 amino acids long. V lost 5 bases, J lost 2 bases, and 7 bases lay in between. Based on the CDR3 plus reference TRBV13 and TRBJ2-6, the full variable domain is AAGVIQSPRHLIKEKRETATLKCYPIPRHDTVYWYQQGPGQDPQFLISFYEKMQSDKGSIPDRFSAQQFSDYHSELNMSSLELGDSALYFCASSAGTGANVLTFGAGSRLTVL.

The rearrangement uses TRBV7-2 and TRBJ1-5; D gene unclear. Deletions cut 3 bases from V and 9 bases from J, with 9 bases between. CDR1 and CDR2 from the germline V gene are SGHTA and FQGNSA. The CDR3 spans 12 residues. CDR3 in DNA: TGTGCCAGCAGCTTGATAGGGCTGCCCCAGCATTTT. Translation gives CASSLIGLPQHF.

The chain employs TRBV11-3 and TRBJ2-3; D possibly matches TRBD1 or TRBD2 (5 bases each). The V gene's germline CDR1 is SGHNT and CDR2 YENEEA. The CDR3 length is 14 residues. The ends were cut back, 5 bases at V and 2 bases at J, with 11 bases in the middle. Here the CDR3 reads CASSEGPNTDTQYF. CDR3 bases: TGTGCCAGCAGCGAGGGACCTAACACAGATACGCAGTATTTT.

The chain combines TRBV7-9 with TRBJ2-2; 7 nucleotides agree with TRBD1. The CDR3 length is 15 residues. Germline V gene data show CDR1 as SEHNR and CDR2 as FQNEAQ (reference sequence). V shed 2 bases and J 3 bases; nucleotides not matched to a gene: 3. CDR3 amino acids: CASSLYGTDTGELFF. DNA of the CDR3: TGTGCCAGCAGCTTATATGGGACAGACACCGGGGAGCTGTTTTTT.

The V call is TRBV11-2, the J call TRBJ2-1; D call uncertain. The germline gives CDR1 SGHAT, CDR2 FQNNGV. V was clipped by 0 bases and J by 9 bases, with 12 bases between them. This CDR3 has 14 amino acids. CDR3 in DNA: TGTGCCAGCAGCTTAGATCGGGCCTCGGGTGAGCAGTTCTTC. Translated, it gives CASSLDRASGEQFF.

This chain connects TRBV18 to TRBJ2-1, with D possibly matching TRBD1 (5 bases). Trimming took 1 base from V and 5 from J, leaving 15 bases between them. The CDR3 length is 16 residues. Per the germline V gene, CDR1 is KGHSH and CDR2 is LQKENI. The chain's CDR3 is CASSPRRADRNNEQFF. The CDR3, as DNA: TGTGCCAGCTCACCACGCAGGGCAGACCGAAACAATGAGCAGTTCTTC.

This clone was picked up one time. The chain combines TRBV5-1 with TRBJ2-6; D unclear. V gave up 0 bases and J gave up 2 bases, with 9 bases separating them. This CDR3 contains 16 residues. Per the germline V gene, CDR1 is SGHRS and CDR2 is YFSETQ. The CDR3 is CASSLVGGAGANVLTF. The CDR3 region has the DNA TGCGCCAGCAGCTTGGTAGGTGGGGCTGGGGCCAACGTCCTGACTTTC.

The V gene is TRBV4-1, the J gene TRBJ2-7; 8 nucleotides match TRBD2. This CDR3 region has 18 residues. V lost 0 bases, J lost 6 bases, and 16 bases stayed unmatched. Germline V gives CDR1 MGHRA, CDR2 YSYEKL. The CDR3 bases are TGCGCCAGCAGCCAAGACGCGATAGCGGGAATTGGTTTCGGCGAGCAGTACTTC. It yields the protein CASSQDAIAGIGFGEQYF.

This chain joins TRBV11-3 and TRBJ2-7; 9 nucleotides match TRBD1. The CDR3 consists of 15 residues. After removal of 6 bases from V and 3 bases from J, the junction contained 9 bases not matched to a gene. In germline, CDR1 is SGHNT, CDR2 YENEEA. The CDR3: CASRARRDRVYEQYF. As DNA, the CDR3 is TGTGCCAGCAGAGCTCGTCGGGACAGGGTCTACGAGCAGTACTTC.

The CDR3 nucleotides read TGCGCCAGCAGCTTGGGAGGGCCCCCAGATACGCAGTATTTT. Amino acid sequence: CASSLGGPPDTQYF. This sequence joins TRBV5-1 and TRBJ2-3; D is perhaps TRBD2 (5 bases). This CDR3 comprises 14 residues. The germline V gene encodes CDR1 SGHRS and CDR2 YFSETQ. Trimming stripped 0 bases from V and 4 bases from J, with 9 bases between.

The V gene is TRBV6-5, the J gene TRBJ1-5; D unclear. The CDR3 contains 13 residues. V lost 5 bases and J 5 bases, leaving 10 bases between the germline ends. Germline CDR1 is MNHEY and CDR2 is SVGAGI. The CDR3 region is CASSTTWDQPQHF. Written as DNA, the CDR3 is TGTGCCAGCAGTACCACTTGGGATCAGCCCCAGCATTTT.